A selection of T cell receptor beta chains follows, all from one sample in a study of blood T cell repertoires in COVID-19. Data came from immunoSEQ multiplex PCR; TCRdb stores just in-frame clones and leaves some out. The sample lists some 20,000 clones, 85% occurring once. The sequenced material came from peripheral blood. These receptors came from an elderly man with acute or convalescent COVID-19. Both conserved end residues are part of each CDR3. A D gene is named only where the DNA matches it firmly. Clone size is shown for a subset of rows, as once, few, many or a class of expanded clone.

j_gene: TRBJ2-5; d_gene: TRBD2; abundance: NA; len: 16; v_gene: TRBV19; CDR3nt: TGTGCCAGTAGTCCGCGACTAGCGGGGGGGCAAGAGACCCAGTACTTC; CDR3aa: CASSPRLAGGQETQYF
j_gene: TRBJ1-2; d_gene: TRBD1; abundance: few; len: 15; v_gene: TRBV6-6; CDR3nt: TGTGCCAGCAGTACTCGGACAGGGGGCAGCTATGGCTACACCTTC; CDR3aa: CASSTRTGGSYGYTF
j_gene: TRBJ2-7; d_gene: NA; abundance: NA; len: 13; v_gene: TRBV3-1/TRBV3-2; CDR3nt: TGTGCCAGCAGCCAAGTACTCTACGACGAGCAGTACTTC; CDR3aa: CASSQVLYDEQYF
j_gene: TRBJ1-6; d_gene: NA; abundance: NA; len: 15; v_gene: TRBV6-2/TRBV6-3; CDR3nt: TGTGCCAGCAGTTACGAAGGGGCAGAGTATTCACCCCTCCACTTT; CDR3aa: CASSYEGAEYSPLHF
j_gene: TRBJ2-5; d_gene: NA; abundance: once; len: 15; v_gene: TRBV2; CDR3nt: TGTGCCAGCAGTGAGCCCAGGGTAAACCAAGAGACCCAGTACTTC; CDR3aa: CASSEPRVNQETQYF
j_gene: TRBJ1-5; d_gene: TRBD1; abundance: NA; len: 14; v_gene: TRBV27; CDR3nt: TGTGCCAGCAGTTGGGGACAGGGAAATCAGCCCCAGCATTTT; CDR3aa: CASSWGQGNQPQHF
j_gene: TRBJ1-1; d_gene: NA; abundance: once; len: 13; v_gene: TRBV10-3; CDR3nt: TGTGCCATCAGGATTAGGGAGGACACTGAAGCTTTCTTT; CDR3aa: CAIRIREDTEAFF
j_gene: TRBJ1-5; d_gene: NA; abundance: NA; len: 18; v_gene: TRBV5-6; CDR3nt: TGTGCCAGCAGCCTTTCCGGGACAACCCTTACTAGCAATCAGCCCCAGCATTTT; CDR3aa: CASSLSGTTLTSNQPQHF
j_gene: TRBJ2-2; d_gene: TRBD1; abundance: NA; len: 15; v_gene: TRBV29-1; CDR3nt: TGCAGCGGGGGACAGGGGGCTCTCGACACCGGGGAGCTGTTTTTT; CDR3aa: CSGGQGALDTGELFF
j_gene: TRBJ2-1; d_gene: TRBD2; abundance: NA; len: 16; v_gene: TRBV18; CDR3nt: TGTGCCAGCTCACCCGGACTAGCGGGGGCCGACAATGAGCAGTTCTTC; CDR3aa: CASSPGLAGADNEQFF
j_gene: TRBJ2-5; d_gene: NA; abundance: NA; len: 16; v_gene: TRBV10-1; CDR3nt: TGCGCCAGCAGTGACGACTCACGGCTATTAGGAGAGACCCAGTACTTC; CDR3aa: CASSDDSRLLGETQYF
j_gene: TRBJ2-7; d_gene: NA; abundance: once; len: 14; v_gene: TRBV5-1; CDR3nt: TGCGCCAGCAGCTTGGGTCAGGGTACCCACGAGCAGTACTTC; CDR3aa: CASSLGQGTHEQYF
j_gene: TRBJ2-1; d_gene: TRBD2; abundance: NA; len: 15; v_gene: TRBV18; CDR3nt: TGTGCCAGCTCGGGGAGGACTAGCGGGGGTAATGAGCAGTTCTTC; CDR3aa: CASSGRTSGGNEQFF
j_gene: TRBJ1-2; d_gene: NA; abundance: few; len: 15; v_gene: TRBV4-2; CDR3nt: TGTGCCAGCAGCCAAGATAGGACAGCTAACTATGGCTACACCTTC; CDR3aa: CASSQDRTANYGYTF
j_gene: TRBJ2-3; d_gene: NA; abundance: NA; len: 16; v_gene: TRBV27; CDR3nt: TGTGCCAGCAGCCCTCTTCCCAGGGTAAAAGGAGATACGCAGTATTTT; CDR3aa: CASSPLPRVKGDTQYF
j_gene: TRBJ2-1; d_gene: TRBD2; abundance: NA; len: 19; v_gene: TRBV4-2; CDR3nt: TGTGCCAGCAGCCAGGGACTAGCGGACCGGATAAGCTCCTACAATGAGCAGTTCTTC; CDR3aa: CASSQGLADRISSYNEQFF
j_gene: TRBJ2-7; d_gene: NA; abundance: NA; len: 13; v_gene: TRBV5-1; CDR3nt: TGCGCCAGCAGTGGCGGTAGCTCCTACGAGCAGTACTTC; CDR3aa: CASSGGSSYEQYF